A selection of T cell receptor beta chains follows, all from one sample in a study of beta chain features in type 1 diabetes. Some clones are missing from TCRdb's copy, which holds only in-frame ones; the method was immunoSEQ multiplex PCR. This table has hundreds of thousands of clones, over 10% appearing once. Material: naive CD4+ T cells from blood. These receptors came from a young man in good health. The CDR3 runs from the conserved cysteine through the conserved F or W. The D gene is left open where the match is weak. The size field is filled for only some rows; it gives once, few, many or a size class.

cdr3_length: 13
v_call: TRBV5-1
d_call: .
clone_size: few
j_call: TRBJ2-3
cdr3_aa: CASSNLGRDTQYF
cdr3_nt: TGCGCCAGCAGCAACCTAGGGAGAGATACGCAGTATTTT

cdr3_length: 15
v_call: TRBV7-2
d_call: .
clone_size: few
j_call: TRBJ2-3
cdr3_aa: CASREVGGSTDTQYF
cdr3_nt: TGTGCCAGCAGGGAGGTTGGAGGGAGCACAGATACGCAGTATTTT

cdr3_length: 17
v_call: TRBV4-2
d_call: TRBD1
clone_size: few
j_call: TRBJ2-2
cdr3_aa: CASSQKDRGRDTGELFF
cdr3_nt: TGTGCCAGCAGCCAAAAAGACAGGGGGCGAGACACCGGGGAGCTGTTTTTT

cdr3_length: 13
v_call: TRBV7-9
d_call: TRBD1
clone_size: few
j_call: TRBJ1-2
cdr3_aa: CASSPIRGKGYTF
cdr3_nt: TGTGCCAGCAGCCCCATCAGGGGGAAGGGCTACACCTTC

cdr3_length: 18
v_call: TRBV7-8
d_call: TRBD2
clone_size: few
j_call: TRBJ2-7
cdr3_aa: CASSLPGTSGISSYEQYF
cdr3_nt: TGTGCCAGCAGCTTACCTGGGACTAGCGGTATTAGCTCCTACGAGCAGTACTTC

cdr3_length: 11
v_call: TRBV19
d_call: .
clone_size: .
j_call: TRBJ2-5
cdr3_aa: CASSGGETQYF
cdr3_nt: TGTGCCAGTTCAGGGGGGGAGACCCAGTACTTC

cdr3_length: 14
v_call: TRBV28
d_call: TRBD1
clone_size: few
j_call: TRBJ1-2
cdr3_aa: CASRAGQGSYGYTF
cdr3_nt: TGTGCCAGCAGGGCTGGACAGGGTAGCTATGGCTACACCTTC

cdr3_length: 14
v_call: TRBV4-3
d_call: TRBD1
clone_size: few
j_call: TRBJ2-5
cdr3_aa: CASSRQGDGETQYF
cdr3_nt: TGCGCCAGCAGCCGCCAGGGGGATGGGGAGACCCAGTACTTC

cdr3_length: 19
v_call: TRBV9
d_call: TRBD1
clone_size: few
j_call: TRBJ2-1
cdr3_aa: CASSRTGGALRIHSNEQFF
cdr3_nt: TGTGCCAGCAGCCGGACAGGGGGCGCATTGAGAATCCATTCCAATGAGCAGTTCTTC

cdr3_length: 16
v_call: TRBV6-1
d_call: TRBD1
clone_size: .
j_call: TRBJ2-5
cdr3_aa: CASSDNPTGIQETQYF
cdr3_nt: TGTGCCAGCAGTGATAACCCGACAGGGATACAAGAGACCCAGTACTTC

cdr3_length: 15
v_call: TRBV5-4
d_call: TRBD1
clone_size: .
j_call: TRBJ2-5
cdr3_aa: CASSSGTGGEETQYF
cdr3_nt: TGTGCCAGCAGCTCAGGGACAGGGGGCGAAGAGACCCAGTACTTC

cdr3_length: 12
v_call: TRBV10-3
d_call: .
clone_size: .
j_call: TRBJ2-7
cdr3_aa: CAISTGSYEQYF
cdr3_nt: TGTGCCATCAGCACAGGGTCCTACGAGCAGTACTTC

cdr3_length: 15
v_call: TRBV6-5
d_call: TRBD2
clone_size: .
j_call: TRBJ2-1
cdr3_aa: CASRSRLAGYNEQFF
cdr3_nt: TGTGCCAGCAGGTCAAGACTAGCGGGGTACAATGAGCAGTTCTTC

cdr3_length: 11
v_call: TRBV28
d_call: .
clone_size: .
j_call: TRBJ1-2
cdr3_aa: CASGQNYGYTF
cdr3_nt: TGTGCCAGTGGCCAAAACTATGGCTACACCTTC

cdr3_length: 14
v_call: TRBV27
d_call: .
clone_size: .
j_call: TRBJ2-3
cdr3_aa: CASSAGWNTDTQYF
cdr3_nt: TGTGCCAGCAGTGCGGGTTGGAACACAGATACGCAGTATTTT

cdr3_length: 14
v_call: TRBV6-5
d_call: TRBD2
clone_size: few
j_call: TRBJ2-7
cdr3_aa: CASRTSGSFGEQYF
cdr3_nt: TGTGCCAGCAGAACTAGCGGGAGTTTTGGGGAGCAGTACTTC

cdr3_length: 12
v_call: TRBV30
d_call: TRBD2
clone_size: .
j_call: TRBJ2-1
cdr3_aa: CAWSRDYNEQFF
cdr3_nt: TGTGCCTGGAGTAGGGACTATAATGAGCAGTTCTTC

cdr3_length: 16
v_call: TRBV7-9
d_call: TRBD2
clone_size: few
j_call: TRBJ2-3
cdr3_aa: CASSLISGGRADTQYF
cdr3_nt: TGTGCCAGCAGCCTCATTAGCGGGGGGCGTGCGGATACGCAGTATTTT

cdr3_length: 15
v_call: TRBV11-1
d_call: .
clone_size: .
j_call: TRBJ1-3
cdr3_aa: CASSLTRGSRNTIYF
cdr3_nt: TGTGCCAGCAGCTTGACGCGAGGAAGCAGAAACACCATATATTTT

cdr3_length: 13
v_call: TRBV5-1
d_call: .
clone_size: .
j_call: TRBJ2-7
cdr3_aa: CASSSDNSYEQYF
cdr3_nt: TGCGCCAGCAGCTCGGACAATTCCTACGAGCAGTACTTC

cdr3_length: 13
v_call: TRBV28
d_call: .
clone_size: .
j_call: TRBJ2-5
cdr3_aa: CASRPTVQETQYF
cdr3_nt: TGTGCCAGCAGGCCGACAGTCCAAGAGACCCAGTACTTC

cdr3_length: 11
v_call: TRBV7-9
d_call: .
clone_size: .
j_call: TRBJ1-1
cdr3_aa: CASSRDTEAFF
cdr3_nt: TGTGCCAGCAGCCGGGACACTGAAGCTTTCTTT

cdr3_length: 12
v_call: TRBV28
d_call: .
clone_size: few
j_call: TRBJ2-5
cdr3_aa: CASIGSGETQYF
cdr3_nt: TGTGCCAGCATAGGGAGCGGAGAGACCCAGTACTTC

cdr3_length: 14
v_call: TRBV6-5
d_call: .
clone_size: few
j_call: TRBJ2-6
cdr3_aa: CASSLASGANVLTF
cdr3_nt: TGTGCCAGCAGCCTGGCCTCTGGGGCCAACGTCCTGACTTTC

cdr3_length: 12
v_call: TRBV7-9
d_call: .
clone_size: few
j_call: TRBJ2-3
cdr3_aa: CASTYSTDTQYF
cdr3_nt: TGTGCCAGCACCTATAGCACAGATACGCAGTATTTT

cdr3_length: 16
v_call: TRBV28
d_call: TRBD1
clone_size: .
j_call: TRBJ2-3
cdr3_aa: CASSSAGTGGTDTQYF
cdr3_nt: TGTGCCAGCAGTTCAGCCGGGACAGGGGGCACAGATACGCAGTATTTT

cdr3_length: 12
v_call: TRBV7-2
d_call: .
clone_size: .
j_call: TRBJ1-2
cdr3_aa: CASSAGLYGYTF
cdr3_nt: TGTGCCAGCAGCGCGGGACTTTATGGCTACACCTTC

cdr3_length: 14
v_call: TRBV15
d_call: .
clone_size: few
j_call: TRBJ1-3
cdr3_aa: CATSSGISGNTIYF
cdr3_nt: TGTGCCACCAGCAGCGGGATCTCTGGAAACACCATATATTTT

cdr3_length: 15
v_call: TRBV5-4
d_call: TRBD1
clone_size: .
j_call: TRBJ2-2
cdr3_aa: CASSLGQGGTGELFF
cdr3_nt: TGTGCCAGCAGCTTAGGACAGGGTGGGACCGGGGAGCTGTTTTTT

cdr3_length: 17
v_call: TRBV18
d_call: TRBD2
clone_size: few
j_call: TRBJ2-3
cdr3_aa: CASSPATSGSSTDTQYF
cdr3_nt: TGTGCCAGCTCACCAGCGACTAGCGGGAGTAGCACAGATACGCAGTATTTT

cdr3_length: 14
v_call: TRBV7-8
d_call: .
clone_size: .
j_call: TRBJ2-5
cdr3_aa: CASSPNGQGETQYF
cdr3_nt: TGTGCCAGCAGCCCGAATGGTCAGGGAGAGACCCAGTACTTC

cdr3_length: 15
v_call: TRBV28
d_call: TRBD1
clone_size: few
j_call: TRBJ1-5
cdr3_aa: CASSSGQGKDQPQHF
cdr3_nt: TGTGCCAGCAGTTCCGGACAGGGGAAGGATCAGCCCCAGCATTTT

cdr3_length: 17
v_call: TRBV19
d_call: TRBD1
clone_size: .
j_call: TRBJ1-1
cdr3_aa: CASSRGQGQAMNTEAFF
cdr3_nt: TGTGCCAGTAGTAGGGGACAGGGACAGGCGATGAACACTGAAGCTTTCTTT

cdr3_length: 15
v_call: TRBV4-1
d_call: .
clone_size: .
j_call: TRBJ1-1
cdr3_aa: CASSHMRLMNTEAFF
cdr3_nt: TGCGCCAGCAGCCACATGAGGTTGATGAACACTGAAGCTTTCTTT

cdr3_length: 12
v_call: TRBV30
d_call: .
clone_size: .
j_call: TRBJ1-2
cdr3_aa: CAWSVQNYGYTF
cdr3_nt: TGTGCCTGGAGTGTACAGAACTATGGCTACACCTTC

cdr3_length: 13
v_call: TRBV4-2
d_call: .
clone_size: .
j_call: TRBJ2-1
cdr3_aa: CASSGRIGSEQFF
cdr3_nt: TGTGCCAGCAGCGGGCGGATAGGGAGCGAGCAGTTCTTC

cdr3_length: 15
v_call: TRBV5-1
d_call: .
clone_size: .
j_call: TRBJ2-2
cdr3_aa: CASSLAQVPGGELFF
cdr3_nt: TGCGCCAGCAGCTTGGCACAGGTTCCGGGCGGGGAGCTGTTTTTT

cdr3_length: 15
v_call: TRBV11-1
d_call: .
clone_size: few
j_call: TRBJ2-3
cdr3_aa: CASSLVWQITDTQYF
cdr3_nt: TGTGCCAGCAGCTTAGTATGGCAGATCACAGATACGCAGTATTTT

cdr3_length: 13
v_call: TRBV10-3
d_call: .
clone_size: .
j_call: TRBJ1-4
cdr3_aa: CAIRDSFNEKLFF
cdr3_nt: TGTGCCATCAGGGACAGCTTTAATGAAAAACTGTTTTTT

cdr3_length: 16
v_call: TRBV9
d_call: TRBD2
clone_size: .
j_call: TRBJ2-7
cdr3_aa: CASSVGGVGSGYEQYF
cdr3_nt: TGTGCCAGCAGCGTAGGGGGCGTGGGTAGCGGGTACGAGCAGTACTTC

cdr3_length: 15
v_call: TRBV18
d_call: TRBD1
clone_size: .
j_call: TRBJ1-5
cdr3_aa: CASSSTGGEVQPQHF
cdr3_nt: TGTGCCAGCTCATCAACAGGGGGAGAAGTTCAGCCCCAGCATTTT

cdr3_length: 20
v_call: TRBV4-3
d_call: TRBD1
clone_size: few
j_call: TRBJ2-3
cdr3_aa: CASSQDWGGTGPPLTDTQYF
cdr3_nt: TGCGCCAGCAGCCAAGATTGGGGGGGGACAGGGCCTCCCCTCACAGATACGCAGTATTTT

cdr3_length: 16
v_call: TRBV7-2
d_call: TRBD1
clone_size: few
j_call: TRBJ1-1
cdr3_aa: CASSLTHTGTGSEAFF
cdr3_nt: TGTGCCAGCAGCCTAACACATACCGGGACAGGGTCTGAAGCTTTCTTT

cdr3_length: 17
v_call: TRBV4-3
d_call: TRBD1
clone_size: few
j_call: TRBJ2-7
cdr3_aa: CASSPGPPGQESYEQYF
cdr3_nt: TGCGCCAGCAGCCCTGGGCCGCCGGGACAGGAGTCCTACGAGCAGTACTTC

cdr3_length: 16
v_call: TRBV28
d_call: TRBD2
clone_size: .
j_call: TRBJ2-7
cdr3_aa: CASSPTTSGRAGEQYF
cdr3_nt: TGTGCCAGCAGTCCCACGACTAGCGGGAGGGCCGGAGAGCAGTACTTC

cdr3_length: 14
v_call: TRBV28
d_call: .
clone_size: .
j_call: TRBJ2-3
cdr3_aa: CASRPSRGTDTQYF
cdr3_nt: TGTGCCAGCAGGCCTTCCAGGGGAACAGATACGCAGTATTTT

cdr3_length: 14
v_call: TRBV6-6
d_call: .
clone_size: .
j_call: TRBJ2-7
cdr3_aa: CASSVDREVHEQYF
cdr3_nt: TGTGCCAGCAGTGTAGACAGGGAGGTCCACGAGCAGTACTTC

cdr3_length: 14
v_call: TRBV11-2
d_call: TRBD2
clone_size: .
j_call: TRBJ2-7
cdr3_aa: CASSTRTSGYEQYF
cdr3_nt: TGTGCCAGCAGCACCCGGACTAGCGGCTACGAGCAGTACTTC

cdr3_length: 12
v_call: TRBV28
d_call: .
clone_size: .
j_call: TRBJ2-7
cdr3_aa: CASSPRGYEQYF
cdr3_nt: TGTGCCAGCAGCCCCCGGGGGTACGAGCAGTACTTC

cdr3_length: 16
v_call: TRBV5-4
d_call: TRBD1
clone_size: few
j_call: TRBJ1-1
cdr3_aa: CASSIGQGAMNTEAFF
cdr3_nt: TGTGCCAGCAGCATAGGACAGGGGGCGATGAACACTGAAGCTTTCTTT

cdr3_length: 14
v_call: TRBV6-6
d_call: .
clone_size: .
j_call: TRBJ1-1
cdr3_aa: CASNPSTQRGEAFF
cdr3_nt: TGTGCCAGCAATCCGAGCACCCAACGGGGAGAAGCTTTCTTT

cdr3_length: 16
v_call: TRBV5-1
d_call: TRBD2
clone_size: few
j_call: TRBJ2-1
cdr3_aa: CASSPDLRLAATEQFF
cdr3_nt: TGCGCCAGCAGCCCGGACCTTAGACTAGCGGCTACTGAGCAGTTCTTC

cdr3_length: 15
v_call: TRBV27
d_call: TRBD2
clone_size: .
j_call: TRBJ2-3
cdr3_aa: CASNVAGGRTDTQYF
cdr3_nt: TGTGCCAGCAATGTAGCGGGGGGGCGGACAGATACGCAGTATTTT